The 15 T cell receptor beta chains listed next were all sequenced from one sample in a study of regulatory T cells in long-lasting Graves disease. To make TCR beta libraries, researchers used iRepertoire HTBI primers and Arm-PCR of CDR3 regions. From the multiplex PCR reads, TCRdb called clonotypes with MiXCR, one entry per CDR3 protein. Here the sample spans over 450,000 distinct CDR3 sequences, 20% to 25% being singletons. As for time point: persistent/refractory GD, antithyroid drugs over 5 years with positive TRAb. Scientists built the TCR library using RNA that was extracted from PBMCs. Sequenced here: peripheral blood mononuclear cells (PBMCs), sampled when the disease was refractory, from a patient treated with antithyroid drugs. All receptors come from a female donor with Graves disease.

As concerns this clonotype: This may come from a read error, since a much larger clone is one base off. The chain uses TRBV13 and TRBJ1-1; no firm D call. CDR1 and CDR2 (germline): PRHDT, FYEKMQ (reference sequence). CDR3 length: 12 amino acids. CDR3: CASSSWNTGAFF. The CDR3 nucleotides read TGTGCCAGCAGCTCCTGGAACACTGGAGCTTTCTTT. The variable domain in full, with the rest retrieved from reference TRBV13 and TRBJ1-1, is AAGVIQSPRHLIKEKRETATLKCYPIPRHDTVYWYQQGPGQDPQFLISFYEKMQSDKGSIPDRFSAQQFSDYHSELNMSSLELGDSALYFCASSSWNTGAFFGQGTRLTVV.

This clonotype was detected ten times or more. This rearrangement joins TRBV20-1 to TRBJ1-2; 8 bases align to TRBD1. Looked up from germline, CDR1 is DFQATT and CDR2 is SNEGSKA (reference sequence). Trimming removed 2 bases from V and 3 bases from J; junction bases left unmatched: 11. The CDR3 sequence is 16 residues long. The CDR3 DNA is TGCAGTGCTAGAACAACCCGCCAGGGGGCCGACTATGGCTACACCTTC. It specifies CSARTTRQGADYGYTF.

The rearrangement joins TRBV7-9 to TRBJ2-7, with D perhaps matching TRBD1 (5 bases). Between the trimmed V and J ends, which lost 1 base and 5 bases, there was a span of 15 bases. In germline, CDR1 is SEHNR, CDR2 FQNEAQ (reference sequence). This CDR3 spans 15 amino acids. The CDR3 DNA reads TGTGCCAGCAGCTTAGGATGGCCCGACAGCCACGAGCAGTACTTC. This encodes CASSLGWPDSHEQYF.

This clonotype was seen many times. This rearrangement joins TRBV2 to TRBJ1-6, with D unclear. Germline values: CDR1 SNHLY, CDR2 FYNNEI. The V end lost 8 bases, the J end lost 2 bases, and 13 bases lay between the germline ends. The CDR3 spans 15 residues. CDR3 sequence reads: CASVSTDPYNSPLHF. The DNA of the CDR3 is TGTGCCAGCGTGTCGACGGACCCCTATAATTCACCCCTCCACTTT.

V gene TRBV12-3 or TRBV12-4 combines with J gene TRBJ1-2, with 10 bases fitting TRBD1. After removal of 5 bases from V and 4 bases from J, the junction contained 10 bases not matched to a gene. The CDR3 contains 16 residues. CDR3 amino acids: CASSPDRGLFLYGYTF. The DNA for the CDR3 is TGTGCCAGCAGTCCAGACAGGGGGCTATTCCTCTATGGCTACACCTTC.

Only a few counts were recorded for this clonotype. The chain is built from TRBV6-5 and TRBJ2-7; 9 bases align to TRBD1. The V gene end was trimmed by 2 bases and the J gene end by 0 bases; junction bases not matched to a gene: 2. From germline, CDR1 is MNHEY and CDR2 SVGAGI. The CDR3 extends over 15 amino acids. CDR3 amino acids: CASSYGTGLSYEQYF. The CDR3 region has the DNA TGTGCCAGCAGTTACGGGACAGGGCTCTCCTACGAGCAGTACTTC.

This clonotype was seen only a few times. This chain connects TRBV29-1 to TRBJ2-7, with a weak D call TRBD1 (7 bases). Germline CDR1 SQVTM, CDR2 ANQGSEA. CDR3 length equals 11 residues. V gave up 6 bases and J gave up 6 bases, with 12 bases separating them. Written as DNA, the CDR3 is TGCAGCGTCCTCAGGGGGGTCGAGCAGTACTTC. Translation gives CSVLRGVEQYF.

This clonotype was found many times. This rearrangement joins TRBV7-8 to TRBJ1-1, with 12 bases that match TRBD1. V shed 6 bases and J 6 bases; nucleotides not matched to a gene: 5. CDR1 is SGHVS and CDR2 is FQNEAQ in the germline V gene. This CDR3 has 14 amino acids. The CDR3 region is CASSPGQGAAEAFF. The CDR3 coding sequence is TGTGCCAGCAGTCCGGGACAGGGGGCTGCTGAAGCTTTCTTT.

This clonotype was counted once. The V and J genes are TRBV9 and TRBJ1-1; 8 bases align to TRBD1. Germline CDR1 reads SGDLS; CDR2 reads YYNGEE. The CDR3 extends over 17 amino acids. Trimming removed 0 bases from V and 5 bases from J; junction bases left unmatched: 12. The CDR3 bases are TGTGCCAGCAGCGTAGTTCAGGGGGCGGGTGGGGATACTGAAGCTTTCTTT. It specifies CASSVVQGAGGDTEAFF.

The chain joins TRBV29-1 to TRBJ2-4; 8 bases align to TRBD2. Trimming at V came to 3 bases and at J to 1 base, leaving 5 bases not matched to a gene. The CDR3 length is 15 residues. Germline V gene lookup returns CDR1 SQVTM and CDR2 ANQGSEA. The CDR3 sequence: CSVEAGGRAKNIQYF. The CDR3 DNA sequence: TGCAGCGTTGAGGCGGGGGGAAGGGCCAAAAACATTCAGTACTTC.

The chain employs TRBV30 and TRBJ2-7; 13 positions agree with TRBD2. The CDR3 covers 14 residues. Germline V gene sequence: CDR1 GTSNPN, CDR2 SVGIG (reference sequence). J lost 7 bases, V lost 3 bases, and 6 bases had no gene match. In DNA, the CDR3 is TGTGCCTGGAGGTTCGGACTAGCGGGAGCTGAGCAGTACTTC. This gives the protein CAWRFGLAGAEQYF. Complete variable domain (other parts from reference TRBV30 and TRBJ2-7): SQTIHQWPATLVQPVGSPLSLECTVEGTSNPNLYWYRQAAGRGLQLLFYSVGIGQISSEVPQNLSASRPQDRQFILSSKKLLLSDSGFYLCAWRFGLAGAEQYFGPGTRLTVT.

This clonotype was picked up many times. The chain is built from TRBV3-1 and TRBJ1-1, with 10 bases aligning to TRBD1. From germline, CDR1 is LGHDT and CDR2 YNNKEL (reference sequence). CDR3 size: 15 residues. Losses at the gene ends were 3 bases for V and 6 bases for J; bases not matched to a gene: 7. CDR3 protein: CASSHRTGGQPEAFF. CDR3 sequence (DNA): TGTGCCAGCAGCCACCGGACAGGGGGACAGCCTGAAGCTTTCTTT.

This clonotype was counted at least ten times. This chain links TRBV2 with TRBJ2-6, with D tentatively TRBD2 (5 bases). CDR1 SNHLY and CDR2 FYNNEI come from the germline V gene. V was shortened by 3 bases and J by 1 base, with 16 bases between the two germline ends. CDR3 length: 18 residues. CDR3 sequence (DNA): TGTGCCAGCAGTGATCTAGGAGGTTTAAGGTCTGGGGCCAACGTCCTGACTTTC. It translates to CASSDLGGLRSGANVLTF. Variable domain in full (rest from reference TRBV2 and TRBJ2-6): EPEVTQTPSHQVTQMGQEVILRCVPISNHLYFYWYRQILGQKVEFLVSFYNNEISEKSEIFDDQFSVERPDGSNFTLKIRSTKLEDSAMYFCASSDLGGLRSGANVLTFGAGSRLTVL.

This clonotype was counted at least ten times. The chain has TRBV27 and TRBJ1-6; D not certain. The CDR3 runs 16 residues. V shed 0 bases and J shed 5 bases, with 11 bases lying between them. CDR1 is MNHEY, CDR2 SMNVEV, per germline (reference sequence). CDR3 nucleotide sequence: TGTGCCAGCAGTTTATCAGGACCTAAGAATAATTCACCCCTCCACTTT. Amino acid sequence: CASSLSGPKNNSPLHF.

This clonotype was picked up many times. V usage is TRBV28 and J usage is TRBJ1-1; 12 nucleotides align to TRBD1. Germline CDR1 is MDHEN and CDR2 is SYDVKM. With 5 bases clipped from V and 7 bases from J, the junction kept 8 bases outside the gene matches. The CDR3 spans 15 residues. The chain's CDR3 is CASSPGQGALDEAFF. CDR3 nucleotide sequence: TGTGCCAGCAGTCCGGGACAGGGGGCGCTTGATGAAGCTTTCTTT.